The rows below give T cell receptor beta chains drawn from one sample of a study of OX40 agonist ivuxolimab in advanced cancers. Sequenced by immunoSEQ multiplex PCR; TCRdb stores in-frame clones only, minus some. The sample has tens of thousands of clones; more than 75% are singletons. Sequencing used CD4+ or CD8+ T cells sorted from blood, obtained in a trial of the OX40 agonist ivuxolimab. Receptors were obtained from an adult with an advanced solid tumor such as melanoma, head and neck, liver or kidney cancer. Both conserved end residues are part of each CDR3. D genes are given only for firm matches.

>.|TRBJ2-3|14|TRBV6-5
CASTLTPRADTQYF
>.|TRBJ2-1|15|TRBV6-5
CASRIAAISYNEQFF
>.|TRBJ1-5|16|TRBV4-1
CASSQTTGHVNQPQHF
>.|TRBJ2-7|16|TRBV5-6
CASSPMVGLALYEQYF
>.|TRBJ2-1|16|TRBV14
CASSQDSQGVGNEQFF
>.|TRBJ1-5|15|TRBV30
CAWSEASYSNQPQHF
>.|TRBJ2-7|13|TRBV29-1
CSVEGQGFYEQYF
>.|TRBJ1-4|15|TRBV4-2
CASSQDEATNEKLFF
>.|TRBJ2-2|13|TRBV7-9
CASLNTNTGELFF
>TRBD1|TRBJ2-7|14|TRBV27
CASSPRDRGREQYF
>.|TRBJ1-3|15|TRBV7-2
CASSLVPSSGNTIYF
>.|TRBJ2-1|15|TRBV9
CASSVGGAGYNEQFF
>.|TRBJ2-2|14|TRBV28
CASSYRDTTGELFF
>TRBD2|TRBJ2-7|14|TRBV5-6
CASSPSGSFDEQYF
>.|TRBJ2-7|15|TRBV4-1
CASSQDRSEYYEQYF
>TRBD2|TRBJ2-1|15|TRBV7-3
CASSPWRTSENEQFF
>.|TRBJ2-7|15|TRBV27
CASSLSASGHYEQYF
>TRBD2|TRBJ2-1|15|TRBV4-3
CASSQELATYNEQFF
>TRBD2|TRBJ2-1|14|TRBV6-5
CASTIAGSYNEQFF
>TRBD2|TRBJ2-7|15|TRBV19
CASRTSGSGAYEQYF
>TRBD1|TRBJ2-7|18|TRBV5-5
CASSPVPGQGLSSYEQYF
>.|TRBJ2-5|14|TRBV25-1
CASSAHRELETQYF
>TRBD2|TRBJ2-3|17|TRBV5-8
CASSIGLAGEGTDTQYF
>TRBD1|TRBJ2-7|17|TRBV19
CASSTTYRGPAGYEQYF
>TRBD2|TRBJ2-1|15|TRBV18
CASSLNPGGKNEQFF
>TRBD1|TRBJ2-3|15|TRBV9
CASSVGAGGSDTQYF
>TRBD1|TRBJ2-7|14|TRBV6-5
CASRGQVNSYEQYF
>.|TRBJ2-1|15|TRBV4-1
CASSQAAYSYNEQFF
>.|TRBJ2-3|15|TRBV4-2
CASSQDRTNWDTQYF
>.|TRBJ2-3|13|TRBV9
CASSGDLADTQYF
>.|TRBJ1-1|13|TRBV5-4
CAWVKGWGTEAFF
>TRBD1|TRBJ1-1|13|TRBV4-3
CASSKTGGTEAFF
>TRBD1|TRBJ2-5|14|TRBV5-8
CASSLRGRGETQYF
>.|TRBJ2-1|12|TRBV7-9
CASSPFGGEQFF
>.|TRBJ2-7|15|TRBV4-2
CASSQDQRGRYEQYF
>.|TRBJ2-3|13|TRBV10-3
CAISNGYPDTQYF
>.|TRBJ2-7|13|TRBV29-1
CSVVRGISYEQYF
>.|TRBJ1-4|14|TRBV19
CASSIEGYGEKLFF
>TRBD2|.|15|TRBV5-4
CASSLEAGELDEQYF
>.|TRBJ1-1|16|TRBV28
CASSFLRPEGPTEAFF
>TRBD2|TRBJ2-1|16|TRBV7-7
CASSLEEAGDWNEQFF
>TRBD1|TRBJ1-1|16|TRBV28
CASSLALQGRGPEAFF
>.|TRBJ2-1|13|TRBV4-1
CASSQDPYNEQFF
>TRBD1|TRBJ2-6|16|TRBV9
CASRNPQGSGANVLTF
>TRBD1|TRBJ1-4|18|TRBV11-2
CASSSRDREGATNEKLFF
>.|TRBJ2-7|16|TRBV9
CASSVGDTPLSYEQYF
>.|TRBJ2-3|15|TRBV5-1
CASSLGPESGDTQYF